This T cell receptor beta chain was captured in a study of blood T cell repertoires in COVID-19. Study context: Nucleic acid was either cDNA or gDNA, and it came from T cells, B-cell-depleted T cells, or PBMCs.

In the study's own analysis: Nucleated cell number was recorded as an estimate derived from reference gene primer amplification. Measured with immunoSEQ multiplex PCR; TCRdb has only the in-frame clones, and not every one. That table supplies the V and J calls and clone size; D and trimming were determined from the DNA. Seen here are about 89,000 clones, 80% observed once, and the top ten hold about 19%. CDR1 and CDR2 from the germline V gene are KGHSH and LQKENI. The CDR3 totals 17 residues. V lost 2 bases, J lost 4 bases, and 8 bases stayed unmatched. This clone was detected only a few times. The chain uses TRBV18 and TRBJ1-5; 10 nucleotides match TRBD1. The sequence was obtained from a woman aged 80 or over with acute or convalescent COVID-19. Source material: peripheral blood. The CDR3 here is CASSPMSRDRGNQPQHF. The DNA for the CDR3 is TGTGCCAGCTCACCAATGTCCCGGGACAGGGGAAATCAGCCCCAGCATTTT.